This T cell receptor (beta chain) derives from a study of T cell responses to AZD1222 COVID-19 vaccine (dated by TCRdb to 2020 to 2023). Regarding the complete study: A total of 233 trial participants underwent TCR sequencing, of whom about 210 had received two doses of AZD1222 and 26 had received two doses of the MenACWY control vaccine. Trial participants were enrolled into age subgroups of 18-55, 56-69 and 70-plus years, which contained around 140, 26 and 57 TCR-sequenced participants, respectively.

General findings and caveats noted by the study authors: In the small 56-69-year group, the increase in depth fell short of significance, most likely because of low power. A significant rise in spike-specific TCR breadth and depth was observed after two AZD1222 doses relative to day 0 and relative to MenACWY recipients. No day 14 peak-response samples were available, so repertoires were characterized only after the peak T cell response. Participants were mostly white British and included more females than males, and it was suggested by the authors that clonal diversity may have been underestimated. Conclusions about previously exposed vaccinees were limited because only six AZD1222 recipients were SARS-CoV-2 seropositive at baseline. Nearly half of unique spike-specific TCRs reportedly recognized epitopes outside regions mutated in the B.1.351 and B.1.1.7 variants. The whole spike protein was spanned by vaccine-associated CD4 TCRs, and dominant responses were seen in regions 160-218 and 743-854.

The CDR3 regions of human TCRbeta chains were subjected to immunosequencing. Under the source paper's analysis protocol: TCRs in the repertoires were compared against a reference library of SARS-CoV-2-specific TCRs that had been generated with the MIRA antigen-specificity platform. Breadth meant the fraction of unique TCRs that were SARS-CoV-2-associated, whereas depth meant the fraction of total T cells that were SARS-CoV-2-associated. Using the MIRA data, every spike-specific TCR was mapped to the spike region that the TCR reacted to and assigned to either a CD4 or a CD8 class. Log10-transformed breadth and depth values were compared by one-way ANOVA with Sidak's multiple comparisons tests. Drawn from immuneACCESS, this table holds only the in-frame rearrangements with V and J called that TCRdb kept. Clones are partly lost; checked studies trace under half to an unresolved V gene and leave the rest unexplained. From that table come the V and J calls and clone size; the DNA was used to work out D and trimming. Across this sample there are about 130,000 clones, with about nine tenths seen only once. The ten most abundant clones make up around 9.5% of the sample.

To note about this clone: The clone's antigen remains unknown. No base quality information exists; no much larger clone differs at one position.

Measured from the cysteine to the phenylalanine, the CDR3 is 13 residues long. Only the CDR3 region is kept as DNA, spanning 39 bases read in frame from base 1. CDR1 and CDR2 (MNHNS, SASEGT) derive from the germline V gene. V loses 2 bases at its end and J loses 7 bases; junction bases beyond the gene matches: 3. The time point label for this specimen denotes: about 28 days (+/-7) after the second vaccine dose. AZD1222 recipients given second doses at about 4 weeks or at about 12 weeks were pooled, since spike-specific TCR depth and breadth were not found to differ between the two schedules. The vaccinee samples were drawn from two UK trials, COV001 and COV002, one of which was a single-blind randomized controlled phase 2/3 trial testing AZD1222 (ChAdOx1 nCoV-19) in healthy adults. Trial participant PBMC samples were collected at day 0 and day 28 after the second dose for TCRbeta chain sequencing.

This sequence was found in an adult who received the AZD1222 COVID-19 vaccine. Sequenced material: peripheral blood, taken 28 days after the second AZD1222 dose. The chain joins TRBV6-1 to TRBJ1-1, with TRBD1 matching 8 junction bases. The sequence in DNA is TGTGCCAGCAGTGAAACGGGGACAGGTGAAGCTTTCTTT. Its product reads: CASSETGTGEAFF.